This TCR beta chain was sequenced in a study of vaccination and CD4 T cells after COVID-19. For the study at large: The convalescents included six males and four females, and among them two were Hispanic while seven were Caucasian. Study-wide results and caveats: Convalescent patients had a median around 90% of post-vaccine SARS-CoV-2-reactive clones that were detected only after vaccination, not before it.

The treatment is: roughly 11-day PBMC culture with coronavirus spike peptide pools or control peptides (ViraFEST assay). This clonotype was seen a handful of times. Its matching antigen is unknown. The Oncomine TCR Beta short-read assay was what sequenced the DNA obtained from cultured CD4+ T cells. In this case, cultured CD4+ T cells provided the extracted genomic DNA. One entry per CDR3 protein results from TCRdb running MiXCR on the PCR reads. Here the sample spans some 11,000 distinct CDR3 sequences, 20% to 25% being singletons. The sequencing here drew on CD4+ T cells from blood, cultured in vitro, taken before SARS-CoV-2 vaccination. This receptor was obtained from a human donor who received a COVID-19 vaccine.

CDR3 DNA sequence: TGTGCCATCAGGTCTAAGGGGGCCACGAACACCGGGGAGCTGTTTTTT. Translation: CAIRSKGATNTGELFF. The chain employs TRBV10-3 and TRBJ2-2, with TRBD1 matching 7 bases. This CDR3 is built from 16 residues. V lost 6 bases, J lost 0 bases, and 7 bases stayed unmatched. Germline CDR1 is ENHRY and CDR2 is SYGVKD.